This T cell receptor (beta chain) was found in a study of resident and recirculating memory T cells in vitiligo. Study context: Epidermis came from shave biopsies of lesional and nonlesional sites, plus PBMCs. Findings and caveats of the study: TCR sequences were not conserved across biopsy sites or patients. No single dominant TCR clone appeared; lesion clonality varied.

The CDR3 sequence is 14 residues long. Trimming at V came to 4 bases and at J to 3 bases, leaving 2 bases not matched to a gene. Germline-derived CDR1 and CDR2 are SEHNR and FQNEAQ (reference sequence). Confetti depigmentation, marking active vitiligo, was absent in these patients. Using immunoSEQ multiplex PCR, the repertoire was profiled, and TCRdb retains in-frame clones only, with some absent. The sample has tens of thousands of clones, about 91% seen once. For this clone: The target antigen is unknown.

This TCR came from a male donor with vitiligo. V usage is TRBV7-9 and J usage is TRBJ1-1, with 10 nucleotides matching TRBD1. The sample taken for sequencing was blood. CDR3 nucleotides: TGTGCCAGCAGCTCCGGGACAGGGGACACTGAAGCTTTCTTT. Its translation is CASSSGTGDTEAFF.